The clone carrying this TCR beta chain was recorded a few times. This record comes from a study of blood T cell repertoires in COVID-19. About the study: Acute and convalescent COVID-19 specimens originated in the United States, Italy and Spain. Sources were T cells, B-cell-depleted T cells, or PBMCs; the material itself was cDNA or gDNA.

Method: immunoSEQ multiplex PCR; TCRdb's copy keeps in-frame clones and lacks some. The sample yields approximately 100,000 clones, 80% to 90% seen once. V lost 9 bases to trimming and J lost 4 bases, with 18 bases between them. The CDR3 loop spans 14 amino acids. The V gene's germline CDR1 is LNHDA and CDR2 SQIVND (reference sequence). This chain uses TRBV19 with TRBJ1-1; the D gene is possibly TRBD1 (6 bases). Sequencing was done on a sample of peripheral blood. This clonotype originated in a human donor in a cohort sampled during active COVID-19. The CDR3 DNA is TGTGCCAGCCGCCCGGGACAAGATGGCACTGAAGCTTTCTTT. As protein: CASRPGQDGTEAFF.